The 10 T cell receptor beta chains in this list originate from one sample, sequenced in a study of early T cells in non-severe SARS-CoV-2 infection. Each CDR3 protein gets one entry after TCRdb re-called the 5' RACE reads with MiXCR. The sample gives 60,000 to 65,000 distinct CDR3 sequences, almost 9.5% of which show up once; 1.2% is in the top ten. Sequenced material: whole blood. Every receptor here comes from an adult who was a healthcare worker with PCR-confirmed SARS-CoV-2 infection or an uninfected control (not recorded which).

V and J are TRBV12-3 or TRBV12-4 and TRBJ2-7, with unresolved D. V was clipped by 1 base and J by 3 bases, with 7 bases between them. The CDR3 is made up of 13 amino acids. CDR3 in amino acids: CASSLGWDYEQYV. CDR3 bases: TGTGCCAGCAGTTTAGGATGGGACTACGAGCAGTACGTC.

This clonotype showed up just a few times. The chain has TRBV12-3 or TRBV12-4 and TRBJ2-1; possibly TRBD1 for D (7 bases). CDR3 length equals 12 residues. Deletions cut 5 bases from V and 7 bases from J, with 9 bases between. As DNA, the CDR3 is TGTGCCAGCAGTCAGGGGGGTAATGAGCAGTTCTTC. Its translation: CASSQGGNEQFF.

This clonotype was found many times. The rearrangement links TRBV6-1 to TRBJ1-1, with 8 bases matching TRBD1. Germline CDR1 MNHNS, CDR2 SASEGT. This CDR3 has 14 amino acids. After removal of 4 bases from V and 1 base from J, the junction contained 2 bases not matched to a gene. The CDR3 reads CASSAGQGNTEAFF. CDR3 bases: TGTGCCAGCAGTGCCGGACAGGGGAACACTGAAGCTTTCTTT.

V is TRBV27 and J is TRBJ1-4; unclear D gene. The CDR3 consists of 15 residues. The V end lost 5 bases, the J end lost 5 bases, and 15 bases lay between the germline ends. Germline CDR1 and CDR2: MNHEY and SMNVEV (reference sequence). The CDR3, as DNA: TGTGCCAGCAGTAAAAAACCCGTACAAAATGAAAAACTGTTTTTT. Encoded protein: CASSKKPVQNEKLFF. The full variable domain, with the rest looked up from reference TRBV27 and TRBJ1-4, is EAQVTQNPRYLITVTGKKLTVTCSQNMNHEYMSWYRQDPGLGLRQIYYSMNVEVTDKGDVPEGYKVSRKEKRNFPLILESPSPNQTSLYFCASSKKPVQNEKLFFGSGTQLSVL.

V usage is TRBV29-1 and J usage is TRBJ2-3; 11 bases map to TRBD2. This CDR3 has 16 amino acids. J lost 3 bases, V lost 5 bases, and 10 bases had no gene match. Germline V gene lookup returns CDR1 SQVTM and CDR2 ANQGSEA. CDR3 sequence reads: CSVSHATSGVTDTQYF. CDR3 in DNA: TGCAGCGTTTCCCATGCGACTAGCGGGGTAACAGATACGCAGTATTTT.

This clonotype was observed at least ten times. The V call is TRBV3-1, the J call TRBJ1-5; a weak D match, TRBD1 (5 bases). The CDR3 extends over 16 amino acids. Looked up from germline, CDR1 is LGHDT and CDR2 is YNNKEL (reference sequence). The V end was cut by 4 bases, the J end by 3 bases, with 16 bases between. The CDR3 DNA follows: TGTGCCAGCAGCCCCTCGACAGAAACTTCCAATCAGCCCCAGCATTTT. Its translation: CASSPSTETSNQPQHF.

The sample holds many counts of this clonotype. The chain combines TRBV9 with TRBJ2-2, with D unresolved. With 0 bases removed from V and 7 bases from J, the gap between germline ends came to 7 bases. Germline V CDR1 and CDR2: SGDLS, YYNGEE. The CDR3 is 13 amino acids. The CDR3 coding sequence is TGTGCCAGCAGCGTAGGAAATAACGGGGAGCTGTTTTTT. This codes for CASSVGNNGELFF.

This clonotype appeared many times. The chain joins TRBV12-3 or TRBV12-4 to TRBJ2-1; TRBD1 is a possible D gene (6 bases). Trimming cost V 5 bases and J 7 bases, with 18 bases left between them. CDR3 size: 15 residues. The CDR3 sequence is CASSPKTGQKNEQFF. In nucleotides, the CDR3 is TGTGCCAGCAGTCCCAAGACAGGACAGAAGAATGAGCAGTTCTTC.

This clonotype appeared many times. The V and J genes are TRBV5-1 and TRBJ1-1; 9 bases agree with TRBD1. Germline V CDR1 and CDR2: SGHRS, YFSETQ. V lost 7 bases, J lost 5 bases, and 9 bases stayed unmatched. The CDR3 loop spans 14 amino acids. CDR3: CASRITGGRTEAFF. Written as DNA, the CDR3 is TGCGCCAGCCGCATAACAGGGGGCCGGACTGAAGCTTTCTTT.

This clonotype has only a few counts. This sequence joins TRBV2 and TRBJ2-2; D is possibly TRBD1 or TRBD2 (5 bases each). The CDR3 loop spans 16 amino acids. Germline CDR1 is SNHLY and CDR2 is FYNNEI. Trimming removed 7 bases at V and 4 bases at J, with 19 bases between. In nucleotides, the CDR3 is TGTGCCAGCAATCAAATTGGGACGGGGATCACCGGGGAGCTGTTTTTT. Amino acid sequence: CASNQIGTGITGELFF. Looking up the rest from reference TRBV2 and TRBJ2-2 gives the full variable domain: EPEVTQTPSHQVTQMGQEVILRCVPISNHLYFYWYRQILGQKVEFLVSFYNNEISEKSEIFDDQFSVERPDGSNFTLKIRSTKLEDSAMYFCASNQIGTGITGELFFGEGSRLTVL.